These 20 T cell receptor beta chains were sequenced from one sample in a study of blood T cell repertoires in COVID-19. Profiled with immunoSEQ multiplex PCR; TCRdb holds only in-frame clones, not every one. The profile shows fewer than 80,000 clones, under 85% of them singletons. The sequenced material came from peripheral blood. The receptors originated from a woman at least 80 years old with acute or convalescent COVID-19.

This sequence joins TRBV7-3 and TRBJ2-1; the D gene is possibly TRBD2 (6 bases). CDR3 length: 14 residues. The V gene lost 1 base and the J gene lost 5 bases, with 9 bases spanning the gap. Per the germline V gene, CDR1 is SGHTA and CDR2 is FQGTGA. The chain's CDR3 is CASSLMGLNNEQFF. The CDR3 DNA sequence: TGTGCCAGCAGCTTAATGGGACTCAACAATGAGCAGTTCTTC.

This chain links TRBV28 with TRBJ2-1; 10 nucleotides agree with TRBD2. CDR3 length: 16 amino acids. Per germline, CDR1 MDHEN and CDR2 SYDVKM. V lost 2 bases to trimming and J lost 6 bases; unmatched junction nucleotides: 7. The CDR3 bases are TGTGCCAGCAGTTTACTAGCGGGAGAACAGCGCAATGAGCAGTTCTTC. Translation gives CASSLLAGEQRNEQFF.

The chain employs TRBV5-1 and TRBJ2-3; 7 positions match TRBD2. CDR1 is SGHRS and CDR2 is YFSETQ in the germline V gene. Trimming removed 1 base from V and 0 bases from J; junction bases left unmatched: 5. This CDR3 has 16 amino acids. CDR3 loop: CASSLLGGSSTDTQYF. The CDR3 DNA reads TGCGCCAGCAGCTTGTTGGGCGGGAGCAGCACAGATACGCAGTATTTT.

The CDR3 loop is CASSQANPGTGEKLFF. CDR3 nucleotides: TGCGCCAGCAGCCAAGCAAATCCCGGGACAGGGGAAAAACTGTTTTTT. This chain connects TRBV4-3 to TRBJ1-4, with TRBD1 matching 9 bases. The length of the CDR3 is 16 residues. V trimming: 1 base; J trimming: 8 bases; junction bases outside the gene matches: 8. Germline V CDR1 and CDR2: LGHNA, YSLEER.

This clone appeared a few times. V usage is TRBV6-5 and J usage is TRBJ2-4, with D maybe TRBD1 (6 bases). CDR1 MNHEY and CDR2 SVGAGI come from the germline V gene. CDR3 length: 15 amino acids. Trimming took 10 bases from V and 1 from J, leaving 17 bases between them. As DNA, the CDR3 is TGTGCCACCTTGGACAGAATTGGGGCCAAAAACATTCAGTACTTC. This codes for CATLDRIGAKNIQYF.

The chain joins TRBV9 to TRBJ1-2; TRBD1 might be the D (6 bases). V was trimmed by 4 bases and J by 1 base, leaving 17 bases between them. There are 16 residues in the CDR3. Germline assignment: CDR1 SGDLS and CDR2 YYNGEE. The CDR3 protein is CASSPTSSGVNYGYTF. The CDR3 DNA reads as TGTGCCAGCAGCCCCACGAGTTCAGGGGTTAACTATGGCTACACCTTC. Full variable domain (rest looked up from reference TRBV9 and TRBJ1-2): DSGVTQTPKHLITATGQRVTLRCSPRSGDLSVYWYQQSLDQGLQFLIQYYNGEERAKGNILERFSAQQFPDLHSELNLSSLELGDSALYFCASSPTSSGVNYGYTFGSGTRLTVV.

This chain connects TRBV7-3 to TRBJ2-1, with 8 bases fitting TRBD2. Per germline, CDR1 SGHTA and CDR2 FQGTGA. The CDR3 is 15 amino acids. J was trimmed by 9 bases and V by 5 bases; bases with no gene match: 12. CDR3 sequence reads: CASSPTGGPIVEQFF. The CDR3 nucleotides are TGTGCCAGCAGCCCGACGGGAGGGCCGATCGTTGAGCAGTTCTTC.

V gene TRBV6-5 combines with J gene TRBJ1-5; tentative D call: TRBD1 (5 bases). The CDR3 loop spans 15 amino acids. CDR1 is MNHEY and CDR2 is SVGAGI in the germline V gene. Between the trimmed V and J ends, which lost 6 bases and 0 bases, there was a span of 12 bases. CDR3 sequence reads: CASSRTYHSNQPQHF. CDR3 coding DNA: TGTGCCAGCAGCCGGACATACCATAGCAATCAGCCCCAGCATTTT.

This chain joins TRBV4-1 and TRBJ1-3; D gene unclear. This CDR3 spans 16 amino acids. CDR1 MGHRA and CDR2 YSYEKL come from the germline V gene. V lost 0 bases and J lost 5, with 14 bases in between. CDR3 sequence (DNA): TGCGCCAGCAGCCAAGATAGGCAGACAACAAGAAACACCATATATTTT. Protein sequence: CASSQDRQTTRNTIYF.

In this sample, this clone turned up once. The gene calls are TRBV12-3 or TRBV12-4 and TRBJ1-5, with 7 bases fitting TRBD1. Losses at the gene ends were 5 bases for V and 6 bases for J; bases not matched to a gene: 4. The CDR3 sequence is 13 residues long. CDR3: CASSRQGGQPQHF. CDR3 sequence (DNA): TGTGCCAGCAGTCGACAGGGTGGTCAGCCCCAGCATTTT.

This chain links TRBV7-9 with TRBJ1-4, with no clear D. The CDR3 runs to 15 residues. Germline lookup yields CDR1 SEHNR and CDR2 FQNEAQ (reference sequence). The ends were cut back, 1 base at V and 7 bases at J, with 13 bases in the middle. The CDR3 region is CASSLGAGKSEKLFF. The CDR3 DNA reads as TGTGCCAGCAGCTTAGGGGCGGGAAAGAGTGAAAAACTGTTTTTT.

In DNA, the CDR3 is TGTGCCAGCACCGAAAACAGCGGTTCCCTACGGGAGCAGTACTTC. It encodes CASTENSGSLREQYF. This rearrangement joins TRBV28 to TRBJ2-7; a weak D match, TRBD2 (5 bases). The CDR3 contains 15 residues. Trimming stripped 7 bases from V and 7 bases from J, with 23 bases between. The V gene's germline CDR1 is MDHEN and CDR2 SYDVKM.

The chain is built from TRBV28 and TRBJ1-2; D gene ambiguous. Germline V gene sequence: CDR1 MDHEN, CDR2 SYDVKM. CDR3 size: 15 residues. V lost 3 bases and J lost 3, with 14 bases in between. Here the CDR3 DNA reads TGTGCCAGCAGTTTCCCGGGGAGCCGGGACTATGGCTACACCTTC. Protein: CASSFPGSRDYGYTF.

The V call is TRBV18, the J call TRBJ1-1; TRBD1 is a possible D gene (6 bases). V shed 5 bases and J shed 5 bases, with 15 bases lying between them. CDR1 and CDR2 from the germline V gene are KGHSH and LQKENI. The CDR3 is 14 residues long. CDR3 sequence (DNA): TGTGCCAGCTCATTACAGGGTAGTGGAACTGAAGCTTTCTTT. Its translation: CASSLQGSGTEAFF. The full variable domain, its missing parts supplied by reference TRBV18 and TRBJ1-1, is NAGVMQNPRHLVRRRGQEARLRCSPMKGHSHVYWYRQLPEEGLKFMVYLQKENIIDESGMPKERFSAEFPKEGPSILRIQQVVRGDSAAYFCASSLQGSGTEAFFGQGTRLTVV.

The J gene is TRBJ2-6, the V gene TRBV5-1; maybe TRBD2 (5 bases). Trimming took 2 bases from V and 0 from J, leaving 12 bases between them. The CDR3 totals 17 residues. The V gene's germline CDR1 is SGHRS and CDR2 YFSETQ. CDR3 in DNA: TGCGCCAGCAGCTTCTCCGGGGTCAGCTCTGGGGCCAACGTCCTGACTTTC. As protein: CASSFSGVSSGANVLTF.

The genes are TRBV2 and TRBJ1-5, with TRBD1 identical over 10 bases. Germline V gene sequence: CDR1 SNHLY, CDR2 FYNNEI. The ends lost 4 bases at V and 2 bases at J; junction bases unmatched: 2. CDR3 length equals 15 residues. CDR3 protein: CASSGDRGRNQPQHF. The DNA of the CDR3 is TGTGCCAGCAGTGGGGACAGGGGACGCAATCAGCCCCAGCATTTT.

The rearrangement joins TRBV28 to TRBJ2-3, with 8 nucleotides matching TRBD2. Germline loops: CDR1 MDHEN, CDR2 SYDVKM. This CDR3 has 14 amino acids. Trimming took 10 bases from V and 1 from J; bases not matched to a gene: 7. The CDR3 reads CATKRGGGTDTQYF. In DNA form, the CDR3 reads TGTGCCACAAAACGGGGGGGAGGCACAGATACGCAGTATTTT.

This chain joins TRBV14 and TRBJ2-7, with a weak D call TRBD1 (5 bases). The CDR3 has 13 residues. CDR1 is SGHDN and CDR2 is FVKESK in the germline V gene. The V end lost 4 bases, the J end lost 6 bases, and 13 bases lay between the germline ends. The CDR3 DNA reads TGTGCCAGCAGCCTCTGGGAAGGGGTCGAGCAGTACTTC. Protein: CASSLWEGVEQYF.

The gene calls are TRBV7-8 and TRBJ1-2; D remains unclear. From germline, CDR1 is SGHVS and CDR2 FQNEAQ. V was pared by 0 bases and J by 7 bases, with 12 bases between. This CDR3 has 14 residues. CDR3 sequence reads: CASSLAPTLGGYTF. The CDR3 coding sequence is TGTGCCAGCAGCTTAGCCCCGACCCTAGGTGGCTACACCTTC. Looking up the rest from reference TRBV7-8 and TRBJ1-2 gives the full variable domain: GAGVSQSPRYKVAKRGQDVALRCDPISGHVSLFWYQQALGQGPEFLTYFQNEAQLDKSGLPSDRFFAERPEGSVSTLKIQRTQQEDSAVYLCASSLAPTLGGYTFGSGTRLTVV.

The table lists this clone with a count of one. The chain is built from TRBV27 and TRBJ1-1; no definite D call. In germline, CDR1 is MNHEY, CDR2 SMNVEV (reference sequence). The CDR3 has 13 residues. The germline V and J ends were trimmed by 5 bases and 0 bases, with 7 bases remaining between them. This CDR3 reads CASSPVMNTEAFF. CDR3 sequence (DNA): TGTGCCAGCAGTCCCGTTATGAACACTGAAGCTTTCTTT.